This T cell receptor (beta chain) was identified in a study of T cell changes during pregnancy in multiple sclerosis (dated by TCRdb to between 2018 and 2021). A note on the overall study: Changes in the T cell repertoire over the course of pregnancy were examined in this study in women with multiple sclerosis.

V and J lose 1 base and 8 bases, and a span of 6 bases separates them. The CDR3 holds 11 amino acids from the cysteine to the phenylalanine. CDR3 DNA is the only sequence kept; it has 33 bases, read in frame from the first base. Via the germline V gene (reference sequence), CDR1 is SGHNT and CDR2 YYREEE. Library creation used the immunoSEQ multiplex PCR assay. This is the immuneACCESS table as TCRdb keeps it, with only in-frame sequences that have V and J called. A part of the clones is gone; compared with another copy, unresolved V genes explain less than half, and the rest is unexplained. Across this sample there are 15,000 to 20,000 clones, with 70% to 90% seen only once. The ten most abundant clones make up approximately 7.5% of the sample. Worth noting for this clone: It has no known antigen specificity. Nothing much larger sits one base from this clone, and base qualities are not available.

This sample comprised CD8+ T cells from peripheral blood mononuclear cells, obtained in the second trimester of pregnancy. The TCR comes from a female donor in good health, enrolled as a control in a pregnancy study. The chain couples TRBV5-4 to TRBJ1-2; the D gene cannot be resolved reliably. The CDR3 reads CASSLLGGYTF. Here is the DNA: TGTGCCAGCAGCTTGTTGGGCGGCTACACCTTC.